Listed below are T cell receptor beta chains from one sample, sequenced in a study of blood T cell repertoires in COVID-19. TCRdb's table, derived via immunoSEQ multiplex PCR, lists solely in-frame clones and lacks some. The repertoire has about 150,000 clones, around 83% of them found once; the top ten carry 25% to 30%. Sample: peripheral blood. Source of these receptors: a woman in her sixties or seventies with acute or convalescent COVID-19. Both conserved end residues are part of each CDR3. The order of the fields is D gene, V gene, clone size, J gene, CDR3 protein, CDR3 DNA. A D gene is named only where the DNA matches it firmly. A row's size may be missing; if present it is once, few, many or a size class.

D: NA; V: TRBV7-8; size: NA; J: TRBJ1-1; CDR3: CASSSQLNTEAFF; DNA: TGTGCCAGCAGCTCCCAATTGAACACTGAAGCTTTCTTT
D: TRBD1; V: TRBV23-1; size: once; J: TRBJ1-1; CDR3: CASSHRTGGDTEAFF; DNA: TGCGCCAGCAGTCACCGGACAGGGGGCGACACTGAAGCTTTCTTT
D: NA; V: TRBV2; size: NA; J: TRBJ1-5; CDR3: CASRGGFNQPQHF; DNA: TGTGCCAGCAGAGGCGGTTTCAATCAGCCCCAGCATTTT
D: NA; V: TRBV29-1; size: NA; J: TRBJ1-3; CDR3: CSVTNTGHHSGNTIYF; DNA: TGCAGCGTTACTAATACCGGACACCACTCTGGAAACACCATATATTTT
D: NA; V: TRBV10-1; size: NA; J: TRBJ2-1; CDR3: CASSETGPYNEQFF; DNA: TGCGCCAGCAGTGAGACAGGGCCTTACAATGAGCAGTTCTTC
D: TRBD1; V: TRBV2; size: NA; J: TRBJ2-5; CDR3: CASSRQGHGETQYF; DNA: TGTGCCAGCAGTAGACAGGGCCACGGCGAGACCCAGTACTTC
D: TRBD1; V: TRBV11-2; size: NA; J: TRBJ2-7; CDR3: CASSLPPGQAYEQYF; DNA: TGTGCCAGCAGCTTACCGCCGGGACAGGCCTACGAGCAGTACTTC
D: NA; V: TRBV19; size: NA; J: TRBJ1-1; CDR3: CASRSMVRTEAFF; DNA: TGTGCCAGTAGATCTATGGTTCGCACTGAAGCTTTCTTT
D: NA; V: TRBV18; size: NA; J: TRBJ1-2; CDR3: CASSPLSAQRQANYGYTF; DNA: TGTGCCAGCTCACCACTGTCGGCTCAGCGGCAGGCTAACTATGGCTACACCTTC
D: NA; V: TRBV5-1; size: NA; J: TRBJ1-6; CDR3: CASSLGSSYNSPLHF; DNA: TGCGCCAGCAGCTTGGGGAGCTCCTATAATTCACCCCTCCACTTT
D: TRBD1; V: TRBV5-1; size: NA; J: TRBJ1-1; CDR3: CASFEGAENTEAFF; DNA: TGCGCCAGCTTCGAGGGGGCAGAGAACACTGAAGCTTTCTTT
D: TRBD1; V: TRBV15; size: NA; J: TRBJ1-5; CDR3: CATSREQGENQPQHF; DNA: TGTGCCACCAGCAGAGAACAGGGGGAGAATCAGCCCCAGCATTTT
D: NA; V: TRBV28; size: NA; J: TRBJ1-2; CDR3: CAISGFGGYTF; DNA: TGTGCCATTTCAGGGTTCGGCGGCTACACCTTC
D: TRBD1; V: TRBV19; size: NA; J: TRBJ1-2; CDR3: CASRTGTNYGYTF; DNA: TGTGCCAGCCGGACAGGGACGAACTATGGCTACACCTTC
D: NA; V: TRBV9; size: once; J: TRBJ1-2; CDR3: CASSILSGGGYGYTF; DNA: TGTGCCAGCAGCATCCTGTCTGGGGGAGGCTATGGCTACACCTTC
D: TRBD1; V: TRBV11-2; size: few; J: TRBJ1-4; CDR3: CASSYATGVEEKLFF; DNA: TGTGCCAGCAGCTACGCGACAGGGGTGGAGGAAAAACTGTTTTTT
D: NA; V: TRBV18; size: NA; J: TRBJ2-2; CDR3: CASSPGATGELFF; DNA: TGTGCCAGCTCACCGGGAGCCACCGGGGAGCTGTTTTTT
D: NA; V: TRBV28; size: NA; J: TRBJ1-2; CDR3: CASSPADSLITNYGYTF; DNA: TGTGCCAGCAGTCCCGCGGACAGTCTGATTACTAACTATGGCTACACCTTC
D: TRBD2; V: TRBV4-2; size: NA; J: TRBJ2-7; CDR3: CASSQALAGDYEQYF; DNA: TGTGCCAGCAGCCAGGCCCTAGCGGGGGACTACGAGCAGTACTTC
D: NA; V: TRBV3-1/TRBV3-2; size: NA; J: TRBJ1-6; CDR3: CASSLQNSPLHF; DNA: TGTGCCAGCAGTCTACAGAATTCACCCCTCCACTTT
D: TRBD1; V: TRBV2; size: few; J: TRBJ1-6; CDR3: CASYSQGVGSPLHF; DNA: TGTGCCAGCTACTCCCAGGGGGTGGGATCACCCCTCCACTTT
D: NA; V: TRBV9; size: NA; J: TRBJ1-4; CDR3: CASSVVDSNEKLFF; DNA: TGTGCCAGCAGCGTAGTCGACAGCAATGAAAAACTGTTTTTT
D: TRBD2; V: TRBV19; size: NA; J: TRBJ2-1; CDR3: CASAGTSDDNEQFF; DNA: TGTGCCAGCGCGGGGACTAGCGACGACAATGAGCAGTTCTTC
D: TRBD2; V: TRBV11-1; size: NA; J: TRBJ2-1; CDR3: CASKGLAGYNEQFF; DNA: TGTGCCAGCAAGGGACTAGCGGGATACAATGAGCAGTTCTTC
D: TRBD1; V: TRBV6-1; size: NA; J: TRBJ1-1; CDR3: CASSDSDRGANTEAFF; DNA: TGTGCCAGCAGTGATTCGGACAGGGGTGCTAACACTGAAGCTTTCTTT
D: NA; V: TRBV2; size: NA; J: TRBJ2-1; CDR3: CASSEERREQFF; DNA: TGTGCCAGCAGTGAAGAGAGGCGTGAGCAGTTCTTC
D: NA; V: TRBV24-1; size: NA; J: TRBJ1-1; CDR3: CATSDAHSEAFF; DNA: TGTGCCACCAGTGACGCGCATAGTGAAGCTTTCTTT
D: TRBD1; V: TRBV2; size: NA; J: TRBJ1-6; CDR3: CASSEGGTEGVGRNSPLHF; DNA: TGTGCCAGCTCTGAAGGCGGGACAGAAGGCGTCGGGCGCAATTCACCCCTCCACTTT
D: TRBD1; V: TRBV11-2; size: NA; J: TRBJ1-2; CDR3: CATPQGYNYGYTF; DNA: TGTGCCACGCCACAGGGGTACAACTATGGCTACACCTTC
D: TRBD1; V: TRBV6-2/TRBV6-3; size: NA; J: TRBJ2-1; CDR3: CASSYPRGQGYNEQFF; DNA: TGTGCCAGCAGTTACCCCAGGGGGCAAGGATACAATGAGCAGTTCTTC